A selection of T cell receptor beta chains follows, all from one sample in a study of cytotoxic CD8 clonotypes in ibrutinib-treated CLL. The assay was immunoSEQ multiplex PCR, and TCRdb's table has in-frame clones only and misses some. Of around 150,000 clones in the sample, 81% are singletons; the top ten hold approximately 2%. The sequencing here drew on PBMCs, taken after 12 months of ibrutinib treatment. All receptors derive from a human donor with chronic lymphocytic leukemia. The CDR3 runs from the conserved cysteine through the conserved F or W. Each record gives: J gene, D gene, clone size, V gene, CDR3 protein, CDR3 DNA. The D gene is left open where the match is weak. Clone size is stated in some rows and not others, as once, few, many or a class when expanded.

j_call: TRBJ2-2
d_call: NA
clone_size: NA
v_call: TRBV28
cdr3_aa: CASIWRVANTGELFF
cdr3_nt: TGTGCCAGCATTTGGCGGGTAGCGAACACCGGGGAGCTGTTTTTT

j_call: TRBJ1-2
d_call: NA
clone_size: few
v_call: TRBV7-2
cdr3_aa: CASSLEFSNYGYTF
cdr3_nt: TGTGCCAGCAGCTTAGAGTTCAGCAACTATGGCTACACCTTC

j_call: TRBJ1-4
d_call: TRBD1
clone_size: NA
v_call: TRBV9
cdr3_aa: CASSLRQGGNEKLFF
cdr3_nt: TGTGCCAGCAGCTTGCGACAGGGGGGGAATGAAAAACTGTTTTTT

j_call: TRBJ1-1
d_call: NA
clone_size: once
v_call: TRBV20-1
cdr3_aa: CSARDEYRAFF
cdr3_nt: TGCAGTGCTAGAGATGAGTACAGAGCTTTCTTT

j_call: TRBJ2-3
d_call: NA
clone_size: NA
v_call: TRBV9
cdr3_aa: CASSVAPSGSADTQYF
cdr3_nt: TGTGCCAGCAGCGTAGCTCCGTCAGGGAGTGCCGATACGCAGTATTTT

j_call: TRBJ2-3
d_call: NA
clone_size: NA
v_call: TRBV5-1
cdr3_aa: CASYNQGTDTQYF
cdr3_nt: TGCGCCAGCTATAATCAGGGGACAGATACGCAGTATTTT

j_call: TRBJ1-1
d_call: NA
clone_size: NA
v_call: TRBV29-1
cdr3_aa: CSVDSQGIGTGNTEAFF
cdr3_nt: TGCAGCGTTGACTCCCAGGGGATCGGAACTGGAAACACTGAAGCTTTCTTT

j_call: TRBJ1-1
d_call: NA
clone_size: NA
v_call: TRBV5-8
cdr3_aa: CASRLGGVGAFF
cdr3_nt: TGTGCCAGCAGACTGGGGGGGGTTGGAGCTTTCTTT

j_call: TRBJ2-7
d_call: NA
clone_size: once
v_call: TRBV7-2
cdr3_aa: CASSLAPGTRDEQYF
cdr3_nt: TGTGCCAGCAGCTTAGCCCCGGGAACTCGAGACGAGCAGTACTTC

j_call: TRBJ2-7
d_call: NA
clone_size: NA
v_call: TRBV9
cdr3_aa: CASSPQVTYEQYF
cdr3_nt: TGTGCCAGCAGCCCACAGGTAACCTACGAGCAGTACTTC

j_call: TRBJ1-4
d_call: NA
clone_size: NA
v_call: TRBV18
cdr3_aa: CASSPRERGEKLFF
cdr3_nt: TGTGCCAGCTCACCTCGGGAGCGCGGTGAAAAACTGTTTTTT

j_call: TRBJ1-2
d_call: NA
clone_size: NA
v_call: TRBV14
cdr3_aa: CASSHFGGYTF
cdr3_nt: TGTGCCAGCAGCCACTTTGGTGGCTACACCTTC

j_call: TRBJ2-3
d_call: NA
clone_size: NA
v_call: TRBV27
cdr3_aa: CASSWDGWADTQYF
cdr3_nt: TGTGCCAGCAGTTGGGACGGTTGGGCAGATACGCAGTATTTT

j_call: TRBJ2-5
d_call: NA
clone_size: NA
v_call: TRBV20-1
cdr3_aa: CSAGEWETQYF
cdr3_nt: TGCAGTGCAGGTGAATGGGAGACCCAGTACTTC

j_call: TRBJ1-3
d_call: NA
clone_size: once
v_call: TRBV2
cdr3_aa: CASSGHPSGNTIYF
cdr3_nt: TGTGCCAGCTCTGGACACCCATCTGGAAACACCATATATTTT

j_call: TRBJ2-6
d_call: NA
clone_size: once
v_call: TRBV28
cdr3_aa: CASSLGRGSPGANVLTF
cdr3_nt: TGTGCCAGCAGTTTGGGAAGGGGATCCCCTGGGGCCAACGTCCTGACTTTC